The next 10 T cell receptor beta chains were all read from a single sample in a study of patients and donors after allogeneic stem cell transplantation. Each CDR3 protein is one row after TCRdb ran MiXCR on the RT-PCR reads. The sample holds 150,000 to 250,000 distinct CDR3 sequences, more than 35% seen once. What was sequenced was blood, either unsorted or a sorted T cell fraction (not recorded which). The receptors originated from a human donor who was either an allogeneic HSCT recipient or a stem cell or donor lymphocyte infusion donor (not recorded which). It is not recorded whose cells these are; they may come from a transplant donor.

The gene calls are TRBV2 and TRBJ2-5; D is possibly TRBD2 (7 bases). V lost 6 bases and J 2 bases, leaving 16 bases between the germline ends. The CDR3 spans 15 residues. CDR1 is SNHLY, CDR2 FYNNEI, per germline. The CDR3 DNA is TGTGCCAGCAGGGTGAGGGGGGGGAGACAAGAGACCCAGTACTTC. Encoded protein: CASRVRGGRQETQYF.

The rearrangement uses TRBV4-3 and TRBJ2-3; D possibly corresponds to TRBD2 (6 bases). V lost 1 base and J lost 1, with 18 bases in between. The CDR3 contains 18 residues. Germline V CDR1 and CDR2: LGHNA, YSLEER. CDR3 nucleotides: TGCGCCAGCAGCCAAGGCGGGACGGGCGGGGAACGCACAGATACGCAGTATTTT. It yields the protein CASSQGGTGGERTDTQYF.

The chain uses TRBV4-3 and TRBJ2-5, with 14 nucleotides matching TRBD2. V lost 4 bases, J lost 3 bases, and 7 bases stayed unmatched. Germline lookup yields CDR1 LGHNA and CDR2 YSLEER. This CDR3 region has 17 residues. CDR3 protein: CASSRGLAGVREETQYF. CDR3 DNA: TGCGCCAGCAGCCGGGGACTAGCGGGAGTTAGGGAAGAGACCCAGTACTTC.

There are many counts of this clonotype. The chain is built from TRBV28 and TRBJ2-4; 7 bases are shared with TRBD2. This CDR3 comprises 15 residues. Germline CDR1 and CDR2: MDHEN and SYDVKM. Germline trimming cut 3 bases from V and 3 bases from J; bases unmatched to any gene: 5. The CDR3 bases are TGTGCCAGCAGTTTGGCGGGAGTAGTCAAAAACATTCAGTACTTC. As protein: CASSLAGVVKNIQYF.

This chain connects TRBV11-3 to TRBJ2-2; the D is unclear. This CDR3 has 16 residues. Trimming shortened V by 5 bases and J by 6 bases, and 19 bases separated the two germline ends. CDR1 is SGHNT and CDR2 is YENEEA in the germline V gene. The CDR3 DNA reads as TGTGCCAGCAGCCTAGGACCTTCTTTGGGCTCCGGGGAGCTGTTTTTT. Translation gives CASSLGPSLGSGELFF.

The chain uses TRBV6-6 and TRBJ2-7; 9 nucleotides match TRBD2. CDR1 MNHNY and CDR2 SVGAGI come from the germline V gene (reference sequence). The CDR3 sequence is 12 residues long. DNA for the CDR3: TGTGCGATAGCGGGAGCCCTCTACGAGCAGTACTTC. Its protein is CAIAGALYEQYF.

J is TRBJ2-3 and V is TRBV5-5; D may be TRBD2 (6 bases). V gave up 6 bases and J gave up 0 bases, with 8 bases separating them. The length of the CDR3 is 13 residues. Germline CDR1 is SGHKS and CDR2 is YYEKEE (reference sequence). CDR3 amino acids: CASMGGSTDTQYF. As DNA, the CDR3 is TGTGCCAGCATGGGGGGAAGCACAGATACGCAGTATTTT.

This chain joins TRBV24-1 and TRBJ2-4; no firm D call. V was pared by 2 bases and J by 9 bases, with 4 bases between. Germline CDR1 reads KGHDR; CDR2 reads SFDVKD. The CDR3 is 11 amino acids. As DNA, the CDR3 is TGTGCCACCAGTGATTACGGCATTCAGTACTTC. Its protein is CATSDYGIQYF.

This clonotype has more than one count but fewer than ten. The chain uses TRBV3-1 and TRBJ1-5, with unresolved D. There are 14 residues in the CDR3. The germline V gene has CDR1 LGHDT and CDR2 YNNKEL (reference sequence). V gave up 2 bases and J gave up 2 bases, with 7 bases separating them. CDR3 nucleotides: TGTGCCAGCAGCCAACATAAGGGCAATCAGCCCCAGCATTTT. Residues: CASSQHKGNQPQHF.

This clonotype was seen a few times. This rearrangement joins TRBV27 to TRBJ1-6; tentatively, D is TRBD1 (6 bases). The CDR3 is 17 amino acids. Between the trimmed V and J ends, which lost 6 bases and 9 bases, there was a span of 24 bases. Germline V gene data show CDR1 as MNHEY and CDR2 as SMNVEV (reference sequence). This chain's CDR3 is CASRLGPTGTDSSPLHF. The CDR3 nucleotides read TGTGCCAGCAGATTGGGGCCTACAGGGACGGACTCTTCACCCCTCCACTTT.